This T cell receptor (beta chain) was sequenced for a study of response to subunit inactivated influenza vaccine. Study-wide findings and caveats: Authors suggested each seasonal flu vaccination may recruit only limited numbers of new T cells.

For this clonotype: What it recognizes is unknown.

TCRdb re-analysed the RT-PCR reads in MiXCR, keeping a single row per CDR3 protein. Here the sample spans around 790,000 distinct CDR3 sequences, 21% being singletons. The sequencing here drew on PBMCs from blood, taken roughly 5 days after vaccination. This TCR was sampled from a man between 50 and 59 years old who received an inactivated influenza vaccine.

Here the CDR3 DNA reads TGTGCCAGCAGCGTTGGCCTAGCGGGAGCCCAAGAGACCCAGTACTTC. This gives the protein CASSVGLAGAQETQYF. The chain is built from TRBV9 and TRBJ2-5; 10 nucleotides line up with TRBD2. CDR3 size: 16 residues. Trimming cost V 2 bases and J 1 base; bases outside gene matches: 5. Per the germline V gene, CDR1 is SGDLS and CDR2 is YYNGEE. Looking up the rest from reference TRBV9 and TRBJ2-5 gives the full variable domain: DSGVTQTPKHLITATGQRVTLRCSPRSGDLSVYWYQQSLDQGLQFLIQYYNGEERAKGNILERFSAQQFPDLHSELNLSSLELGDSALYFCASSVGLAGAQETQYFGPGTRLLVL.